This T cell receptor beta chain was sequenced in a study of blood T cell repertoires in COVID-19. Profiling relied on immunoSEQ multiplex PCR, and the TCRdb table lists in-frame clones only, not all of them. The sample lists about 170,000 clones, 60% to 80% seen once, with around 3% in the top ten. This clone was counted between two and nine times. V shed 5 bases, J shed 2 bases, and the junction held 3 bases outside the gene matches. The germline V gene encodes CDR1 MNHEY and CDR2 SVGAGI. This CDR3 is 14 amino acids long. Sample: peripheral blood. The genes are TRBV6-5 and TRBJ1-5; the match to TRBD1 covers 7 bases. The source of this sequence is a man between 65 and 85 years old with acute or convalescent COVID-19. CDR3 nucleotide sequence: TGTGCCAGCAGTATCGGGACAGGCAATCAGCCCCAGCATTTT. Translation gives CASSIGTGNQPQHF.